The 10 T cell receptor beta chains reported below all come from one sample, sequenced in a study of PD-L1 blockade in urothelial cancer (dated 2017 in TCRdb). Library preparation used the immunoSEQ multiplex PCR assay. TCRdb provides this immuneACCESS table in a form limited to in-frame rearrangements. Some clones are lacking; in checked studies, under half of them reflect an unresolved V gene, and why the rest are absent is not known. The sample table records 86,000 or so clones; 85% to 90% of these occur just once. The top ten hold about 15% of the sample. The time point label, read with the paper, signifies: pretreatment peripheral blood. This material consisted of PBMCs, taken around atezolizumab (anti-PD-L1) treatment. Receptor source: a man in his sixties with urothelial cancer.

The gene calls are TRBV11-2 and TRBJ2-1, with TRBD2 as a possible D gene (7 bases). V lost 7 bases and J 6 bases, leaving 16 bases between the germline ends. Germline CDR1 SGHAT, CDR2 FQNNGV. The CDR3 length is 14 residues. The CDR3 spells CASISGGRGNEQFF. CDR3 nucleotide sequence: TGTGCCAGCATCTCCGGGGGGCGGGGCAATGAGCAGTTCTTC. The entire variable domain, with the rest obtained from reference TRBV11-2 and TRBJ2-1, is as follows: EAGVAQSPRYKIIEKRQSVAFWCNPISGHATLYWYQQILGQGPKLLIQFQNNGVVDDSQLPKDRFSAERLKGVDSTLKIQPAKLEDSAVYLCASISGGRGNEQFFGPGTRLTVL.

In nucleotides, the CDR3 is TGTGCCAGCAGGCCCTATCAAGACTCTGGAAACACCATATATTTT. It codes for CASRPYQDSGNTIYF. V gene TRBV6-5 combines with J gene TRBJ1-3, with unresolved D. Germline CDR1 is MNHEY and CDR2 is SVGAGI. V was shortened by 6 bases and J by 0 bases, with 12 bases between the two germline ends. The CDR3 runs 15 residues.

The count of this clone is one. V is TRBV7-9 and J is TRBJ2-7; 8 bases are a match to TRBD2. The ends lost 0 bases at V and 6 bases at J; junction bases unmatched: 7. This CDR3 is built from 15 residues. The germline V gene encodes CDR1 SEHNR and CDR2 FQNEAQ (reference sequence). The CDR3 nucleotides read TGTGCCAGCAGCTTAGCATCCGGGAGGGCCAGCGAGCAGTACTTC. The encoded protein is CASSLASGRASEQYF.

The chain links TRBV28 to TRBJ1-2; 8 bases line up with TRBD1. With 6 bases clipped from V and 3 bases from J, the junction kept 3 bases outside the gene matches. In germline, CDR1 is MDHEN, CDR2 SYDVKM. The CDR3 covers 13 residues. DNA for the CDR3: TGTGCCAGCAGCTTGGACAGGGACTATGGCTACACCTTC. Translation gives CASSLDRDYGYTF.

The gene calls are TRBV27 and TRBJ1-2; D unresolved. The CDR3 has 14 amino acids. Per germline, CDR1 MNHEY and CDR2 SMNVEV (reference sequence). Trimming removed 3 bases from V and 3 bases from J, with 11 bases in between. The CDR3 loop reads CASSFQDGDYGYTF. The CDR3 DNA reads as TGTGCCAGCAGTTTTCAGGACGGGGACTATGGCTACACCTTC.

This rearrangement joins TRBV5-1 to TRBJ2-7; 9 bases map to TRBD1. V lost 5 bases to trimming and J lost 3 bases; unmatched junction nucleotides: 6. CDR1 SGHRS and CDR2 YFSETQ come from the germline V gene. The CDR3 sequence is 14 residues long. CDR3 in amino acids: CASRPGQGFYEQYF. CDR3 DNA sequence: TGCGCCAGCAGACCGGGACAGGGATTCTACGAGCAGTACTTC.

The chain employs TRBV7-3 and TRBJ1-6; D might be TRBD1 (5 bases). V gave up 3 bases and J gave up 6 bases, with 9 bases separating them. Looked up from germline, CDR1 is SGHTA and CDR2 is FQGTGA. The CDR3 is made up of 14 amino acids. The CDR3 loop is CASSFSGLNSPLHF. CDR3 bases: TGTGCCAGCAGCTTCTCAGGGCTTAATTCACCCCTCCACTTT.

V is TRBV5-6 and J is TRBJ2-7; 12 bases line up with TRBD2. V lost 4 bases, J lost 1 base, and 3 bases stayed unmatched. Germline V gene data show CDR1 as SGHDT and CDR2 as YYEEEE. This CDR3 is 15 amino acids long. The CDR3 sequence is CASSLTSGRSYEQYF. CDR3 DNA sequence: TGTGCCAGCAGCCTTACTAGCGGGAGGTCCTACGAGCAGTACTTC.

The J gene is TRBJ2-6, the V gene TRBV9, with TRBD1 as a possible D gene (7 bases). There are 18 residues in the CDR3. Trimming took off 3 bases at V and 0 bases at J, with 16 bases between the two ends. From germline, CDR1 is SGDLS and CDR2 YYNGEE. For the CDR3, the DNA is TGTGCCAGCAGCGGCTGGGGGGACAGCCCCTCTGGGGCCAACGTCCTGACTTTC. Amino acid sequence: CASSGWGDSPSGANVLTF. Combining the CDR3 with reference TRBV9 and TRBJ2-6 gives the whole variable domain DSGVTQTPKHLITATGQRVTLRCSPRSGDLSVYWYQQSLDQGLQFLIQYYNGEERAKGNILERFSAQQFPDLHSELNLSSLELGDSALYFCASSGWGDSPSGANVLTFGAGSRLTVL.

This sequence joins TRBV9 and TRBJ1-4; D might be TRBD1 (6 bases). Germline lookup yields CDR1 SGDLS and CDR2 YYNGEE. V lost 4 bases, J lost 5 bases, and 12 bases lay in between. The CDR3 spans 14 residues. The CDR3 region has the DNA TGTGCCAGCAGCCAAGGGGGGGGGAATGAAAAACTGTTTTTT. Protein product: CASSQGGGNEKLFF.